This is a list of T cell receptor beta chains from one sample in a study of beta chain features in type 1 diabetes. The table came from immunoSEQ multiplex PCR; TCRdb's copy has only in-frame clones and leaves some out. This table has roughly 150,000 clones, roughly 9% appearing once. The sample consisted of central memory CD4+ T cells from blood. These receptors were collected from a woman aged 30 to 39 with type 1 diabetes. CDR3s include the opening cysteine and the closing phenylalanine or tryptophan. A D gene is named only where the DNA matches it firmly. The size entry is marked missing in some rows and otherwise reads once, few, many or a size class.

CASSPDRGGLNSPLHF | TGTGCCAGCTCACCCGACAGGGGCGGGCTGAATTCACCCCTCCACTTT | TRBJ1-6 | 16 | TRBV18 | TRBD1 | -
CASSFTGGSYEQYF | TGCGCCAGCAGCTTTACAGGGGGCTCCTACGAGCAGTACTTC | TRBJ2-7 | 14 | TRBV5-1 | TRBD1 | few
CASSFQVSGYNEQFF | TGCGCCAGCAGCTTTCAGGTCAGTGGGTACAATGAGCAGTTCTTC | TRBJ2-1 | 15 | TRBV5-1 | - | -
CASSGVGGAGANVLTF | TGTGCCAGCAGTGGGGTTGGAGGGGCCGGGGCCAACGTCCTGACTTTC | TRBJ2-6 | 16 | TRBV6-1 | - | few
CAISESTLGVRGYTF | TGTGCCATCAGTGAGTCGACTCTAGGGGTGCGCGGCTACACCTTC | TRBJ1-2 | 15 | TRBV10-3 | - | few
CAWSPFLDSDEQFF | TGTGCCTGGAGCCCTTTCCTCGACAGCGATGAGCAGTTCTTC | TRBJ2-1 | 14 | TRBV30 | - | -
CASSLGGQGAGEQFF | TGTGCCAGCAGCTTGGGGGGACAGGGGGCAGGTGAGCAGTTCTTC | TRBJ2-1 | 15 | TRBV5-4 | TRBD1 | -
CASSATGKGAEAFF | TGTGCCAGCTCAGCTACAGGGAAGGGCGCTGAAGCTTTCTTT | TRBJ1-1 | 14 | TRBV18 | - | -
CASSPTTGMATGGEQYF | TGTGCCAGCAGCCCCACAACAGGGATGGCCACGGGGGGCGAGCAGTACTTC | TRBJ2-7 | 17 | TRBV4-2 | - | many
CASSLDGREEDGSGYTF | TGTGCCAGCAGCTTAGATGGCAGGGAAGAGGATGGTTCTGGCTACACCTTC | TRBJ1-2 | 17 | TRBV13 | - | few
CASSGDTNYGYTF | TGTGCCAGCAGCGGTGACACGAACTATGGCTACACCTTC | TRBJ1-2 | 13 | TRBV5-4 | - | many
CASRQPGQGNEKLFF | TGTGCCAGCAGACAACCGGGACAGGGGAATGAAAAACTGTTTTTT | TRBJ1-4 | 15 | TRBV6-6 | TRBD1 | -
CASSSTSGSGNEQFF | TGTGCCAGCAGCTCGACTAGCGGGAGTGGTAATGAGCAGTTCTTC | TRBJ2-1 | 15 | TRBV7-3 | TRBD2 | -
CASSFLLSYNEQFF | TGTGCCAGCAGTTTTCTTCTATCCTACAATGAGCAGTTCTTC | TRBJ2-1 | 14 | TRBV28 | - | -
CASSYWREGYEQYF | TGTGCCAGCAGTTACTGGCGGGAGGGTTACGAGCAGTACTTC | TRBJ2-7 | 14 | TRBV6-6 | TRBD2 | few
CASSLQGLAHNEQFF | TGCGCCAGCAGCTTGCAAGGGCTAGCACACAATGAGCAGTTCTTC | TRBJ2-1 | 15 | TRBV5-1 | - | -
CASSLDGRGGHGYTF | TGTGCCAGCAGCTTGGATGGCAGGGGTGGCCATGGCTACACCTTC | TRBJ1-2 | 15 | TRBV5-4 | - | -
CASSPGTSGTYEQYF | TGTGCTAGCAGCCCGGGGACTAGCGGGACCTACGAGCAGTACTTC | TRBJ2-7 | 15 | TRBV7-7 | TRBD2 | few
CASSPLAGIGYNEQFF | TGCGCCAGCAGCCCATTAGCGGGAATAGGTTACAATGAGCAGTTCTTC | TRBJ2-1 | 16 | TRBV5-1 | TRBD2 | -
CASSDYSTDTQYF | TGCGCCAGCAGTGACTACTCCACAGATACGCAGTATTTT | TRBJ2-3 | 13 | TRBV5-1 | - | -
CASSEPGQGIYGYTF | TGTGCCAGCAGTGAACCGGGACAGGGGATTTATGGCTACACCTTC | TRBJ1-2 | 15 | TRBV25-1 | TRBD1 | few
CASSQEESIYGYTF | TGCGCCAGCAGCCAAGAGGAGTCGATCTATGGCTACACCTTC | TRBJ1-2 | 14 | TRBV4-1 | - | -